These 26 T cell receptor beta chains were all obtained from the same sample, sequenced in a study of cytomegalovirus exposure and HLA in healthy donors. Primers: 60 Vbeta forward and 13 Jbeta reverse. TCRdb's copy holds only in-frame clones and misses some; the assay was immunoSEQ multiplex PCR. This sample has fewer than 150,000 clones, with over 75% found just once. The sample comprised PBMCs. These receptors originate from a young woman in good health and CMV-seronegative.

The rearrangement links TRBV10-2 to TRBJ2-3; tentatively, D is TRBD1 (6 bases). CDR3 size: 13 residues. Trimming removed 5 bases from V and 7 bases from J, with 13 bases in between. CDR1 is WSHSY and CDR2 is SAAADI in the germline V gene. This CDR3 reads CASSTNREHTQYF. In DNA, the CDR3 is TGCGCCAGCAGTACGAACAGGGAACATACGCAGTATTTT.

V and J are TRBV7-2 and TRBJ1-1, with a possible D match to TRBD1 (6 bases). Germline V gives CDR1 SGHTA, CDR2 FQGNSA. The CDR3 sequence is 13 residues long. Trimming took 0 bases from V and 4 from J, leaving 6 bases between them. The CDR3, as DNA: TGTGCCAGCAGCTTAGCCAGGGGCACTGAAGCTTTCTTT. This translates into CASSLARGTEAFF.

This rearrangement joins TRBV6-5 to TRBJ2-2; D is undetermined. The CDR3 totals 15 residues. Germline CDR1 is MNHEY and CDR2 is SVGAGI. The V end lost 4 bases, the J end lost 6 bases, and 15 bases lay between the germline ends. The CDR3 DNA follows: TGTGCCAGCAGTTTCTATGGGTGGAGCTCCGGGGAGCTGTTTTTT. Protein sequence: CASSFYGWSSGELFF.

The chain's CDR3 is CASSMWTSGGPGDEQFF. Written as DNA, the CDR3 is TGCGCCAGCAGCATGTGGACTAGCGGGGGCCCCGGGGATGAGCAGTTCTTC. This chain links TRBV5-1 with TRBJ2-1; 13 positions match TRBD2. Unmatched junction bases numbered 12, after V lost 4 bases and J lost 8 bases. This CDR3 contains 17 residues. The V gene's germline CDR1 is SGHRS and CDR2 YFSETQ. Based on the CDR3 plus reference TRBV5-1 and TRBJ2-1, the full variable domain is KAGVTQTPRYLIKTRGQQVTLSCSPISGHRSVSWYQQTPGQGLQFLFEYFSETQRNKGNFPGRFSGRQFSNSRSEMNVSTLELGDSALYLCASSMWTSGGPGDEQFFGPGTRLTVL.

The chain links TRBV6-1 to TRBJ2-7, with TRBD1 as a possible D gene (6 bases). Per germline, CDR1 MNHNS and CDR2 SASEGT. Trimming cost V 7 bases and J 2 bases, with 18 bases left between them. This CDR3 has 15 residues. The CDR3 loop is CASTTLRGGTYEQYV. The CDR3 DNA is TGTGCCAGCACTACCCTCAGGGGTGGTACCTACGAGCAGTACGTC.

The genes are TRBV27 and TRBJ1-2; D perhaps matches TRBD1 (5 bases). Germline CDR1 reads MNHEY; CDR2 reads SMNVEV (reference sequence). V gave up 2 bases and J gave up 3 bases, with 13 bases separating them. This CDR3 comprises 15 residues. The CDR3 nucleotides read TGTGCCAGCAGTTTAGGTCAGGGAAGGTACTATGGCTACACCTTC. Protein product: CASSLGQGRYYGYTF.

The chain uses TRBV4-1 and TRBJ1-5; D call uncertain. Deletions cut 1 base from V and 0 bases from J, with 13 bases between. The germline CDR1 and CDR2 sequences are MGHRA and YSYEKL. This CDR3 comprises 17 residues. The CDR3 sequence: CASSQGLRGNSNQPQHF. CDR3 sequence (DNA): TGCGCCAGCAGCCAAGGACTTCGCGGGAATAGCAATCAGCCCCAGCATTTT.

The gene calls are TRBV9 and TRBJ1-2, with 8 bases aligning to TRBD1. V gave up 3 bases and J gave up 4 bases; unmatched junction bases: 2. The CDR3 has 13 amino acids. The V gene's germline CDR1 is SGDLS and CDR2 YYNGEE. The CDR3 DNA follows: TGTGCCAGCAGCGAAGGGACAGGCTATGGCTACACCTTC. This sequence encodes CASSEGTGYGYTF.

The CDR3 loop is CSVGRRELGAKNIQYF. The CDR3 DNA is TGCAGCGTTGGCCGTAGGGAGCTCGGCGCCAAAAACATTCAGTACTTC. This chain joins TRBV29-1 and TRBJ2-4, with D possibly TRBD2 on 5 matching bases. Germline CDR1 reads SQVTM; CDR2 reads ANQGSEA. Trimming left V 4 bases short and J 1 base short, with 17 bases between. CDR3 length: 16 amino acids.

The chain employs TRBV6-6 and TRBJ2-7; 7 bases map to TRBD1. Unmatched junction bases numbered 12, after V lost 8 bases and J lost 5 bases. The CDR3 is made up of 14 amino acids. Germline V gene lookup returns CDR1 MNHNY and CDR2 SVGAGI (reference sequence). CDR3 sequence reads: CASAVSLTGDEQYF. DNA of the CDR3: TGTGCCAGCGCGGTGTCCCTCACAGGGGACGAGCAGTACTTC.

The chain carries TRBV21-1 and TRBJ2-7; the DNA was not used to check the table's D call, TRBD1. TRBV21-1 is classified as a pseudogene. This CDR3 is 13 amino acids long. As DNA, the CDR3 is TGTGCCAGCGGAGGACAGGGGGTAGACGAGCAGTACGTC. Amino acids: CASGGQGVDEQYV.

The chain is built from TRBV4-2 and TRBJ1-6; D might be TRBD1 (6 bases). Looked up from germline, CDR1 is LGHNA and CDR2 is YNFKEQ. The CDR3 has 15 amino acids. Trimming took 0 bases from V and 9 from J, leaving 12 bases between them. The CDR3 bases are TGTGCCAGCAGCCAAGATGGCAGGGGAATTTCACCCCTCCACTTT. This sequence encodes CASSQDGRGISPLHF.

This clone was recorded a few times. The rearrangement uses TRBV6-1 and TRBJ2-1; D might be TRBD1 (6 bases). Deletions cut 6 bases from V and 2 bases from J, with 8 bases between. Per germline, CDR1 MNHNS and CDR2 SASEGT. This CDR3 spans 13 amino acids. This CDR3 is CASSRDTYNEQFF. CDR3 DNA sequence: TGTGCCAGCAGCCGGGACACCTACAATGAGCAGTTCTTC.

The chain has TRBV9 and TRBJ1-1; no definite D call. CDR3 size: 15 residues. Germline CDR1 SGDLS, CDR2 YYNGEE. V lost 0 bases, J lost 2 bases, and 11 bases lay in between. The CDR3 loop is CASSVDGRTNTEAFF. The CDR3 nucleotides are TGTGCCAGCAGCGTAGATGGTCGGACTAACACTGAAGCTTTCTTT. The whole variable domain, remainder taken from reference TRBV9 and TRBJ1-1, is DSGVTQTPKHLITATGQRVTLRCSPRSGDLSVYWYQQSLDQGLQFLIQYYNGEERAKGNILERFSAQQFPDLHSELNLSSLELGDSALYFCASSVDGRTNTEAFFGQGTRLTVV.

Points on this clone: At one boundary the junction diverges from the germline segment, which might be a read error. The chain carries TRBV30 and TRBJ1-6, with D maybe TRBD1 (5 bases). This CDR3 has 13 amino acids. Germline V gene data show CDR1 as GTSNPN and CDR2 as SVGIG (reference sequence). DNA for the CDR3: TGTGCCGGGAAGGCAGGGTATAATTCCCCCCTCCACTTT. It translates to CAGKAGYNSPLHF.

The rearrangement links TRBV29-1 to TRBJ2-2, with a tentative D call TRBD1 (6 bases). The CDR3 is 14 amino acids. Trimming removed 6 bases from V and 4 bases from J, with 15 bases in between. Per germline, CDR1 SQVTM and CDR2 ANQGSEA. This CDR3 reads CSVLKQGPTGELFF. The CDR3 DNA sequence: TGCAGCGTCCTAAAACAGGGACCCACCGGGGAGCTGTTTTTT.

This clone has just one count. The CDR3 reads CASSDRGGIYNEQFF. The CDR3 DNA follows: TGTGCCAGCAGTGACCGGGGGGGAATATACAATGAGCAGTTCTTC. This chain links TRBV2 with TRBJ2-1; 8 positions match TRBD2. The CDR3 loop spans 15 amino acids. Germline V gene sequence: CDR1 SNHLY, CDR2 FYNNEI. The V and J ends lost 3 bases and 4 bases, in that order; junction bases with no gene match: 5.

The rearrangement links TRBV6-1 to TRBJ1-6, with TRBD1 matching 7 bases. After removal of 1 base from V and 5 bases from J, the junction contained 2 bases not matched to a gene. CDR1 is MNHNS, CDR2 SASEGT, per germline. This CDR3 is built from 15 residues. The CDR3 spells CASSEGTGDNSPLHF. As DNA, the CDR3 is TGTGCCAGCAGTGAAGGAACAGGGGATAATTCACCCCTCCACTTT.

This clone was seen a single time. The rearrangement joins TRBV28 to TRBJ1-2, with TRBD1 identical over 8 bases. With V trimmed by 3 bases and J by 1 base, 4 bases remained unmatched. Germline CDR1 reads MDHEN; CDR2 reads SYDVKM. CDR3 size: 15 residues. CDR3 nucleotides: TGTGCCAGCAGTTTTTCGGACAGGGTTAACTATGGCTACACCTTC. Its translation: CASSFSDRVNYGYTF.

The chain joins TRBV7-2 to TRBJ1-1; 7 bases agree with TRBD1. V dropped 5 bases and J dropped 3; count of bases not matched to a gene: 9. The CDR3 extends over 15 amino acids. In germline, CDR1 is SGHTA, CDR2 FQGNSA. In DNA form, the CDR3 reads TGTGCCAGCAGCCGGACAGGTTTGAGGGACACTGAAGCTTTCTTT. Amino acids: CASSRTGLRDTEAFF. The variable domain in full, with the rest retrieved from reference TRBV7-2 and TRBJ1-1, is GAGVSQSPSNKVTEKGKDVELRCDPISGHTALYWYRQSLGQGLEFLIYFQGNSAPDKSGLPSDRFSAERTGGSVSTLTIQRTQQEDSAVYLCASSRTGLRDTEAFFGQGTRLTVV.

A single count supports this clone. This rearrangement joins TRBV2 to TRBJ1-5; D call uncertain. Trimming took 6 bases from V and 4 from J, leaving 7 bases between them. CDR3 length equals 12 residues. The V gene's germline CDR1 is SNHLY and CDR2 FYNNEI. CDR3 in DNA: TGTGCCAGCAGGTCAGAAAATCAGCCCCAGCATTTT. This translates into CASRSENQPQHF.

In this sample, this clone turned up once. The V gene is TRBV28, the J gene TRBJ2-3, with a possible D match to TRBD1 (6 bases). The CDR3 consists of 12 residues. The V and J ends lost 5 bases and 4 bases respectively, with 7 bases between them. In germline, CDR1 is MDHEN, CDR2 SYDVKM. CDR3 DNA: TGTGCCAGCAGTAGGACAGCAGATACGCAGTATTTT. It yields the protein CASSRTADTQYF.

The J gene is TRBJ2-1, the V gene TRBV29-1, with TRBD2 matching 10 bases. The CDR3 length is 14 residues. Trimming took 5 bases from V and 2 from J; bases not matched to a gene: 3. Germline CDR1 is SQVTM and CDR2 is ANQGSEA. CDR3 DNA sequence: TGCAGCGTTCGCCTAGCGGGGGCCTACAATGAGCAGTTCTTC. Translation: CSVRLAGAYNEQFF.

The chain links TRBV5-1 to TRBJ2-5; 11 bases fit TRBD1. The germline CDR1 and CDR2 sequences are SGHRS and YFSETQ. This CDR3 region has 14 residues. The V segment lost 4 bases and the J segment 4 bases; nucleotides outside the gene matches: 3. The CDR3 nucleotides read TGCGCCAGCAGCGTGGGACAGGGGGGAGAGACCCAGTACTTC. It translates to CASSVGQGGETQYF. The full variable domain, with the rest looked up from reference TRBV5-1 and TRBJ2-5, is KAGVTQTPRYLIKTRGQQVTLSCSPISGHRSVSWYQQTPGQGLQFLFEYFSETQRNKGNFPGRFSGRQFSNSRSEMNVSTLELGDSALYLCASSVGQGGETQYFGPGTRLLVL.

The chain recombines TRBV9 with TRBJ2-3; 9 nucleotides line up with TRBD2. Germline CDR1 SGDLS, CDR2 YYNGEE. J was trimmed by 4 bases and V by 4 bases; bases with no gene match: 10. The CDR3 covers 16 residues. As DNA, the CDR3 is TGTGCCAGCAGCCCCCGGGCGGGGGGGCAGGCAGATACGCAGTATTTT. Protein sequence: CASSPRAGGQADTQYF.

This sequence joins TRBV19 and TRBJ1-1; maybe TRBD1 (6 bases). This CDR3 contains 16 residues. V gave up 7 bases and J gave up 4 bases, with 22 bases separating them. Germline CDR1 and CDR2: LNHDA and SQIVND (reference sequence). Here the CDR3 reads CASTLVRGARGTEAFF. In DNA form, the CDR3 reads TGTGCCAGTACACTTGTCCGGGGGGCGAGAGGCACTGAAGCTTTCTTT.